This T cell receptor (beta chain) was profiled in a study of early T cells in non-severe SARS-CoV-2 infection. The TCR library protocol was used to attach unique molecular identifiers. These identifiers were attached to individual cDNA molecules. MiXCR, applied by TCRdb to the 5' RACE reads, yields one record per CDR3 protein. The table includes roughly 53,000 distinct CDR3 sequences, roughly an eighth detected once. This clonotype was detected ten times or more. Between the trimmed V and J ends, which lost 5 bases and 4 bases, there was a span of 5 bases. CDR3 length equals 11 residues. The sequenced sample was whole blood, obtained at baseline. The TCR originated in an adult who was a healthcare worker with PCR-confirmed SARS-CoV-2 infection or an uninfected control (not recorded which). This chain joins TRBV12-3 or TRBV12-4 and TRBJ2-5, with D unresolved. The CDR3 region is CASSQRETQYF. In nucleotides, the CDR3 is TGTGCCAGCAGTCAGAGAGAGACCCAGTACTTC.